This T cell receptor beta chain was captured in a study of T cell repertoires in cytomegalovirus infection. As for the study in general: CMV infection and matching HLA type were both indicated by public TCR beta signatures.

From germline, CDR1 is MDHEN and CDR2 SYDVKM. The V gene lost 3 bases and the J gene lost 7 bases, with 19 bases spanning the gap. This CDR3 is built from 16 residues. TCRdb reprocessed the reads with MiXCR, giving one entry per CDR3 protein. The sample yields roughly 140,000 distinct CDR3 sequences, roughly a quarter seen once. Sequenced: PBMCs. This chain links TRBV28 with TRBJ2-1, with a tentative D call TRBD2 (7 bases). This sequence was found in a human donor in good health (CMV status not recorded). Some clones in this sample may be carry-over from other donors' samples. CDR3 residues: CASSFSGSRGANEQFF. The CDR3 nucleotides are TGTGCCAGCAGTTTTAGCGGCTCTCGGGGGGCAAATGAGCAGTTCTTC.